Each of the 30 T cell receptor beta chains below was sequenced from the same sample in a study of cytomegalovirus exposure and HLA in healthy donors. The PCR was carried out with 60 Vbeta primers and 13 Jbeta primers. Profiling relied on immunoSEQ multiplex PCR, and the TCRdb table lists in-frame clones only, not all of them. The sample carries under 200,000 clones, roughly 80% recorded once. The sequenced sample was PBMCs. These receptors came from a woman in her twenties or thirties in good health and CMV-seropositive.

V gene TRBV11-2 combines with J gene TRBJ1-1; 9 bases align to TRBD1. This CDR3 comprises 18 residues. V shed 0 bases and J 4 bases; nucleotides not matched to a gene: 12. CDR1 is SGHAT, CDR2 FQNNGV, per germline. CDR3 in amino acids: CASSLDQTGGAGGTEAFF. The CDR3 DNA reads as TGTGCCAGCAGCTTAGACCAGACAGGGGGTGCAGGGGGCACTGAAGCTTTCTTT.

The chain carries TRBV19 and TRBJ2-6; possible D gene TRBD1, 6 bases. CDR1 LNHDA and CDR2 SQIVND come from the germline V gene (reference sequence). This CDR3 comprises 14 residues. Trimming removed 5 bases at V and 4 bases at J, with 9 bases between. For the CDR3, the DNA is TGTGCCAGTAGTCCAGGGGCCGGGGCCAACGTCCTGACTTTC. Amino acid sequence: CASSPGAGANVLTF.

The table lists this clone with a few counts. The chain has TRBV29-1 and TRBJ2-3; tentatively, D is TRBD1 (7 bases). Trimming stripped 4 bases from V and 4 bases from J, with 12 bases between. The CDR3 loop spans 13 amino acids. Looked up from germline, CDR1 is SQVTM and CDR2 is ANQGSEA. In nucleotides, the CDR3 is TGCAGCGTTGTTACAGGGGAGGCAGATACGCAGTATTTT. This sequence encodes CSVVTGEADTQYF.

V usage is TRBV7-2 and J usage is TRBJ1-1; D gene ambiguous. The germline gives CDR1 SGHTA, CDR2 FQGNSA. Trimming removed 2 bases at V and 1 base at J, with 8 bases between. The CDR3 has 14 residues. CDR3 region: CASSLMGTNTEAFF. Written as DNA, the CDR3 is TGTGCCAGCAGCTTAATGGGCACGAACACTGAAGCTTTCTTT.

The chain carries TRBV4-3 and TRBJ1-2, with D unresolved. Trimming cost V 0 bases and J 4 bases, with 21 bases left between them. Germline V gene data show CDR1 as LGHNA and CDR2 as YSLEER. This CDR3 comprises 18 residues. CDR3 sequence reads: CASSQDPAASWRGYGYTF. The DNA of the CDR3 is TGCGCCAGCAGCCAAGATCCGGCGGCCTCCTGGCGGGGCTATGGCTACACCTTC.

A remark on this clone: The same CDR3 arises from other DNA sequences in this sample as well. The V gene is TRBV2, the J gene TRBJ1-1; perhaps TRBD1 as D (6 bases). Germline CDR1 reads SNHLY; CDR2 reads FYNNEI. V was cut by 4 bases and J by 5 bases, with 11 bases left in between. The CDR3 is 13 amino acids. CDR3 sequence: CASSAGAGTEAFF. CDR3 coding DNA: TGTGCCAGCAGTGCAGGGGCAGGTACTGAAGCTTTCTTT.

This chain connects TRBV5-5 to TRBJ2-3; 9 bases line up with TRBD1. The CDR3 loop spans 17 amino acids. V was pared by 4 bases and J by 3 bases, with 12 bases of the junction left unmatched. CDR1 and CDR2 (germline): SGHKS, YYEKEE (reference sequence). CDR3 residues: CASSLQPGQGGTDTQYF. The CDR3 region has the DNA TGTGCCAGCAGCCTACAACCGGGACAGGGAGGGACAGATACGCAGTATTTT. The complete variable domain, with remaining parts taken from reference TRBV5-5 and TRBJ2-3, reads DAGVTQSPTHLIKTRGQQVTLRCSPISGHKSVSWYQQVLGQGPQFIFQYYEKEERGRGNFPDRFSARQFPNYSSELNVNALLLGDSALYLCASSLQPGQGGTDTQYFGPGTRLTVL.

The V gene is TRBV7-9, the J gene TRBJ2-6; TRBD1 is a possible D gene (5 bases). With 3 bases removed from V and 0 bases from J, the gap between germline ends came to 6 bases. Germline V lookup: CDR1 SEHNR, CDR2 FQNEAQ (reference sequence). The CDR3 sequence is 15 residues long. The CDR3 is CASSLGHSGANVLTF. CDR3 bases: TGTGCCAGCAGCTTGGGGCACTCTGGGGCCAACGTCCTGACTTTC.

The rearrangement joins TRBV15 to TRBJ1-2, with D perhaps TRBD1 (6 bases). The germline V gene has CDR1 LNHNV and CDR2 YYDKDF (reference sequence). The CDR3 length is 16 residues. V was clipped by 1 base and J by 3 bases, with 15 bases between them. CDR3 nucleotide sequence: TGTGCCACCAGCAGAGCTTCCCCAGGGGACGACTATGGCTACACCTTC. Amino acid sequence: CATSRASPGDDYGYTF.

This CDR3 reads CASSSDREIRVNTEAFF. CDR3 DNA sequence: TGTGCCAGCAGCTCTGACAGGGAAATAAGGGTGAACACTGAAGCTTTCTTT. The chain employs TRBV5-6 and TRBJ1-1; 7 positions agree with TRBD1. This CDR3 has 17 residues. V shed 3 bases, J shed 0 bases, and the junction held 11 bases outside the gene matches. Germline values: CDR1 SGHDT, CDR2 YYEEEE.

The V call is TRBV7-6, the J call TRBJ1-2, with D unresolved. The CDR3 runs to 13 residues. V shed 6 bases and J shed 6 bases, with 14 bases lying between them. Germline assignment: CDR1 SGHVS and CDR2 FNYEAQ. The CDR3 spells CASRPREVDGYTF. DNA for the CDR3: TGTGCCAGCAGACCCCGGGAGGTCGATGGCTACACCTTC.

This chain links TRBV29-1 with TRBJ2-1, with D possibly being TRBD2 (5 bases). CDR1 is SQVTM and CDR2 is ANQGSEA in the germline V gene. The CDR3 has 15 amino acids. The germline V and J ends were trimmed by 3 bases and 4 bases, with 16 bases remaining between them. CDR3: CSVESPREEYNEQFF. The CDR3 bases are TGCAGCGTTGAGTCCCCCCGGGAAGAGTACAATGAGCAGTTCTTC.

The V and J genes are TRBV7-6 and TRBJ2-7; the D is unclear. The CDR3 contains 13 residues. With 1 base removed from V and 3 bases from J, the gap between germline ends came to 7 bases. Looked up from germline, CDR1 is SGHVS and CDR2 is FNYEAQ. This CDR3 is CASSLGPNYEQYF. DNA of the CDR3: TGTGCCAGCAGCTTAGGGCCGAACTACGAGCAGTACTTC. Based on the CDR3 plus reference TRBV7-6 and TRBJ2-7, the full variable domain is GAGVSQSPRYKVTKRGQDVALRCDPISGHVSLYWYRQALGQGPEFLTYFNYEAQQDKSGLPNDRFSAERPEGSISTLTIQRTEQRDSAMYRCASSLGPNYEQYFGPGTRLTVT.

With regard to this clone: Other DNA sequences in this sample translate to the same CDR3. This chain joins TRBV10-3 and TRBJ2-5; TRBD1 matches at 10 bases. With 6 bases clipped from V and 3 bases from J, the junction kept 4 bases outside the gene matches. This CDR3 is 14 amino acids long. The germline CDR1 and CDR2 sequences are ENHRY and SYGVKD. The CDR3 reads CAIRLGTGEETQYF. CDR3 DNA sequence: TGTGCCATCAGACTAGGGACAGGGGAAGAGACCCAGTACTTC.

This chain connects TRBV5-1 to TRBJ2-2, with D perhaps matching TRBD2 (5 bases). The length of the CDR3 is 14 residues. Deletions cut 1 base from V and 6 bases from J, with 10 bases between. Germline values: CDR1 SGHRS, CDR2 YFSETQ. DNA of the CDR3: TGCGCCAGCAGCTTGTCGGGATCTGCCGGGGAGCTGTTTTTT. This encodes CASSLSGSAGELFF.

V gene TRBV19 combines with J gene TRBJ1-2; a weak D match, TRBD1 (6 bases). CDR1 is LNHDA, CDR2 SQIVND, per germline (reference sequence). The CDR3 is 16 amino acids. Trimming pared 7 bases from V and 8 bases from J, leaving 26 bases between. CDR3 loop: CASISGQGIGWRGYTF. The CDR3 DNA is TGTGCCAGTATCTCCGGCCAGGGGATCGGATGGCGCGGCTACACCTTC. Full variable domain (outside the CDR3, taken from reference TRBV19 and TRBJ1-2): DGGITQSPKYLFRKEGQNVTLSCEQNLNHDAMYWYRQDPGQGLRLIYYSQIVNDFQKGDIAEGYSVSREKKESFPLTVTSAQKNPTAFYLCASISGQGIGWRGYTFGSGTRLTVV.

This clone was observed a single time. V usage is TRBV28 and J usage is TRBJ1-2; TRBD1 agrees at 9 bases. V lost 5 bases, J lost 8 bases, and 15 bases stayed unmatched. Germline V CDR1 and CDR2: MDHEN, SYDVKM. The length of the CDR3 is 16 residues. DNA for the CDR3: TGTGCCAGCAGTCCGCCCCGACAGGGGGTAACGAGCGGCTACACCTTC. Protein: CASSPPRQGVTSGYTF.

A word on this clone: The junction and the germline gene differ at one end; a read error may be behind it. V and J are TRBV7-9 and TRBJ1-1, with D maybe TRBD1 (5 bases). CDR1 is SEHNR, CDR2 FQNEAQ, per germline (reference sequence). CDR3 length: 13 amino acids. CDR3 sequence: CSSSLDMNTEAFF. For the CDR3, the DNA is TGTTCCAGCAGCTTGGACATGAACACTGAAGCTTTCTTT.

J is TRBJ1-2 and V is TRBV10-3; TRBD1 agrees at 8 bases. V shed 6 bases, J shed 6 bases, and the junction held 15 bases outside the gene matches. Germline CDR1 is ENHRY and CDR2 is SYGVKD. CDR3 length: 16 amino acids. This chain's CDR3 is CAIRTRTGPSVDGYTF. The CDR3 DNA reads as TGTGCCATCAGAACACGGACAGGGCCCAGTGTTGATGGCTACACCTTC.

The chain recombines TRBV5-6 with TRBJ1-5; no clear D gene. Germline-derived CDR1 and CDR2 are SGHDT and YYEEEE. The CDR3 loop spans 15 amino acids. Trimming cost V 2 bases and J 0 bases, with 9 bases left between them. The CDR3 sequence is CASSFGGYSNQPQHF. The CDR3 DNA reads as TGTGCCAGCAGCTTCGGCGGCTATAGCAATCAGCCCCAGCATTTT.

The chain combines TRBV18 with TRBJ2-3, with D possibly being TRBD1 (6 bases). Germline values: CDR1 KGHSH, CDR2 LQKENI. This CDR3 is built from 13 residues. Trimming cost V 1 base and J 8 bases, with 10 bases left between them. The CDR3: CASSPLTGGTQYF. CDR3 DNA sequence: TGTGCCAGCTCACCACTGACAGGCGGTACGCAGTATTTT. Full variable domain (outside the CDR3, taken from reference TRBV18 and TRBJ2-3): NAGVMQNPRHLVRRRGQEARLRCSPMKGHSHVYWYRQLPEEGLKFMVYLQKENIIDESGMPKERFSAEFPKEGPSILRIQQVVRGDSAAYFCASSPLTGGTQYFGPGTRLTVL.

In this sample, this clone turned up a few times. This sequence joins TRBV4-1 and TRBJ2-3, with a weak D call TRBD2 (6 bases). CDR3 length: 15 residues. CDR1 and CDR2 from the germline V gene are MGHRA and YSYEKL. The V and J ends lost 0 bases and 1 base respectively, with 8 bases between them. For the CDR3, the DNA is TGCGCCAGCAGCCAAGACGGCGGGGGCACAGATACGCAGTATTTT. This gives the protein CASSQDGGGTDTQYF.

The rearrangement joins TRBV1 to TRBJ2-7; the table calls TRBD1, which could not be checked here. TRBV1 is annotated as a pseudogene. CDR3 length: 19 amino acids. Here the CDR3 DNA reads TGCACCAGCAGCCATACAGGGGGAATAGAAAGGTCGAGCTCCTACGAGCAGTACTTC. Its protein is CTSSHTGGIERSSSYEQYF.

The genes are TRBV6-4 and TRBJ2-3; 9 bases fit TRBD2. CDR1 and CDR2 from the germline V gene are MRHNA and SNTAGT. The CDR3 spans 15 residues. Trimming took 6 bases from V and 0 from J; bases not matched to a gene: 4. The CDR3 spells CASSVSGGSTDTQYF. DNA for the CDR3: TGTGCCAGCAGCGTCAGCGGGGGGAGCACAGATACGCAGTATTTT.

The gene calls are TRBV5-1 and TRBJ1-2, with 10 bases identical to TRBD1. The CDR3 runs 14 residues. The junction had 9 bases not matched to a gene; V was cut back by 4 bases and J by 9 bases. Per germline, CDR1 SGHRS and CDR2 YFSETQ. CDR3 bases: TGCGCCAGCAGCGCCCTGACAGGGGGCGCGAGCTACACCTTC. Translating gives CASSALTGGASYTF.

The chain recombines TRBV2 with TRBJ1-1, with TRBD1 as a possible D gene (6 bases). Germline CDR1 reads SNHLY; CDR2 reads FYNNEI. V was cut by 5 bases and J by 6 bases, with 13 bases left in between. This CDR3 comprises 13 residues. Written as DNA, the CDR3 is TGTGCCAGCAGTCGATCAGGGGCGGCTGAAGCTTTCTTT. Translation gives CASSRSGAAEAFF.

The chain joins TRBV7-3 to TRBJ2-3; TRBD1 is a possible D gene (6 bases). Trimming pared 0 bases from V and 9 bases from J, leaving 10 bases between. Germline V gene lookup returns CDR1 SGHTA and CDR2 FQGTGA. The CDR3 totals 13 residues. The CDR3 nucleotides are TGTGCCAGCAGCTTAACGGGGGCGCTGACGCAGTATTTT. This encodes CASSLTGALTQYF. Full variable domain (rest looked up from reference TRBV7-3 and TRBJ2-3): GAGVSQTPSNKVTEKGKYVELRCDPISGHTALYWYRQSLGQGPEFLIYFQGTGAADDSGLPNDRFFAVRPEGSVSTLKIQRTERGDSAVYLCASSLTGALTQYFGPGTRLTVL.

The chain uses TRBV29-1 and TRBJ1-2; TRBD1 matches at 10 bases. The germline CDR1 and CDR2 sequences are SQVTM and ANQGSEA. After removal of 6 bases from V and 5 bases from J, the junction contained 6 bases not matched to a gene. CDR3 length equals 13 residues. This CDR3 reads CSVSDRGPYGYTF. CDR3 in DNA: TGCAGCGTCTCAGACAGGGGGCCTTATGGCTACACCTTC.

The rearrangement links TRBV7-8 to TRBJ1-6; the match to TRBD1 covers 9 bases. The CDR3 contains 15 residues. Germline assignment: CDR1 SGHVS and CDR2 FQNEAQ. V shed 5 bases, J shed 7 bases, and the junction held 6 bases outside the gene matches. The CDR3 loop reads CASSKSGTGNSPLHF. In nucleotides, the CDR3 is TGTGCCAGCAGCAAAAGCGGGACAGGGAATTCACCCCTCCACTTT. The full variable domain, with the rest looked up from reference TRBV7-8 and TRBJ1-6, is GAGVSQSPRYKVAKRGQDVALRCDPISGHVSLFWYQQALGQGPEFLTYFQNEAQLDKSGLPSDRFFAERPEGSVSTLKIQRTQQEDSAVYLCASSKSGTGNSPLHFGNGTRLTVT.

The chain has TRBV5-5 and TRBJ2-3; TRBD1 agrees at 11 bases. This CDR3 is 16 amino acids long. Germline assignment: CDR1 SGHKS and CDR2 YYEKEE (reference sequence). The V and J ends lost 6 bases and 1 base, in that order; junction bases with no gene match: 7. The CDR3 sequence: CASTIPGQGGTDTQYF. The CDR3 nucleotides are TGTGCCAGCACCATCCCGGGACAGGGGGGCACAGATACGCAGTATTTT.